A selection of T cell receptor beta chains follows, all from one sample in a study of a mutant IDH1 vaccine in newly diagnosed glioma. Which antigens these TCRs recognize remains unknown. Method: immunoSEQ multiplex PCR; TCRdb's copy keeps in-frame clones and lacks some. The table records around 61,000 clones, 80% to 90% of them present only once. Sample: PBMCs, taken from a glioma patient whose treatment included an IDH1 peptide vaccine. These receptors all stem from a woman aged 40 to 49 with glioma. The CDR3 runs from the conserved cysteine through the conserved F or W. Each record gives: clone size, D gene, V gene, J gene, CDR3 DNA, CDR3 protein. D genes are given only for firm matches. Clone size is stated in some rows and not others, as once, few, many or a class when expanded.

>once|NA|TRBV10-2|TRBJ1-1
TGCGCCAGCAAGCGAGGGGGGCAGCGATTGAACACTGAAGCTTTCTTT
CASKRGGQRLNTEAFF
>once|TRBD2|TRBV27|TRBJ2-7
TGTGCCAGCAGTTACCTAGCGGGAGGGCCGAAAGAGCAGTACTTC
CASSYLAGGPKEQYF
>NA|NA|TRBV30|TRBJ1-5
TGTGCCTGGGGTACCAATCAGCCCCAGCATTTT
CAWGTNQPQHF
>NA|NA|TRBV6-5|TRBJ1-5
TGTGCCAGCAGCCAGGGCAGCAATCAGCCCCAGCATTTT
CASSQGSNQPQHF
>once|NA|TRBV7-2|TRBJ1-2
TGTGCCAGCAGCTCCGCTGTAGGGGGAGGGAGCTATGGCTACACCTTC
CASSSAVGGGSYGYTF
>once|TRBD1|TRBV19|TRBJ1-2
TGTGCCAGTAGCCTAGGGACAGCGTCTGGCTACACCTTC
CASSLGTASGYTF
>NA|NA|TRBV19|TRBJ1-6
TGTGCCAGTAGTATCGGCGGTTCAAATTCACCCCTCCACTTT
CASSIGGSNSPLHF
>few|NA|TRBV5-1|TRBJ1-5
TGCGCCAGCAGCTTGTTGGGGATCGGCAATCAGCCCCAGCATTTT
CASSLLGIGNQPQHF
>once|TRBD2|TRBV27|TRBJ2-1
TGTGCCAGCAGTTTCAGCGGGAGTCCCTACAATGAGCAGTTCTTC
CASSFSGSPYNEQFF
>NA|NA|TRBV18|TRBJ1-2
TGTGCCAGCTCACCCCCGGGGGAGGTCATCTATGGCTACACCTTC
CASSPPGEVIYGYTF
>NA|TRBD2|TRBV28|TRBJ2-7
TGTGCCAGCAGTAGTCCTAGCGGGAGCCACGAGCAGTACTTC
CASSSPSGSHEQYF
>NA|TRBD1|TRBV7-9|TRBJ2-7
TGTGCCAGCAGCTCGTGGACAGGGGCCTACGAGCAGTACTTC
CASSSWTGAYEQYF
>once|TRBD2|TRBV7-8|TRBJ2-3
TGTGCCAGCAGCCTAGTCCAGCGGGGGAGAGATACGCAGTATTTT
CASSLVQRGRDTQYF
>once|TRBD1|TRBV4-3|TRBJ1-2
TGCGCCAGCAGCCAACGGACAGGGGGCTATGGCTACACCTTC
CASSQRTGGYGYTF
>NA|TRBD1|TRBV6-1|TRBJ2-7
TGTGCCAGCAGTGAATTCGACAGGGCCTACGAGCAGTACTTC
CASSEFDRAYEQYF
>NA|TRBD1|TRBV5-1|TRBJ1-2
TGCGCCAGCAGCCTATCAGACAGGGGCGGTGGCTACACCTTC
CASSLSDRGGGYTF
>NA|TRBD1|TRBV9|TRBJ2-5
TGTGCCAGCAGCGCCCATCGACAGGGGCGAGAAGAGACCCAGTACTTC
CASSAHRQGREETQYF
>NA|NA|TRBV15|TRBJ1-4
TGTGCCACCAGCGGATTGTGGTGGGGCAGGGAAAAACTGTTTTTT
CATSGLWWGREKLFF
>NA|NA|TRBV6-1|TRBJ2-1
TGTGCCAGCAGTGAAATGATAGTGTCCATCTACAATGAGCAGTTCTTC
CASSEMIVSIYNEQFF
>NA|TRBD2|TRBV6-1|TRBJ2-2
TGTGCCAGCCGGTGGCGGGAGGGCACCGGGGAGCTGTTTTTT
CASRWREGTGELFF
>NA|NA|TRBV21-1|TRBJ1-2
TGTGCCAGCAGGACAGGGGCCTATGGCTACACCTTC
CASRTGAYGYTF
>NA|TRBD1|TRBV5-1|TRBJ2-5
TGCGCCAGCAGTCCCCAGACAGGGAACCAAGAGACCCAGTACTTC
CASSPQTGNQETQYF
>NA|NA|TRBV7-2|TRBJ1-6
TGTGCCAGCAGCCCCGGGACACGAAGCAGGTCACCCCTCCACTTT
CASSPGTRSRSPLHF
>NA|NA|TRBV6-6|TRBJ1-1
TGTGCCAGCAGCCCAAAGACAGGAAACACTGAAGCTTTCTTT
CASSPKTGNTEAFF
>few|TRBD1|TRBV29-1|TRBJ2-5
TGCAGCGTTGAGGACAGGGGTCGAAAAGAGACCCAGTACTTC
CSVEDRGRKETQYF
>NA|NA|TRBV7-6|TRBJ1-6
TGTGCCAGCAGCTTAACCTTGGGAGCGTATAATTCACCCCTCCACTTT
CASSLTLGAYNSPLHF
>NA|NA|TRBV19|TRBJ2-7
TGTGCCAGTAGGAAACAGGGTTCATACGAGCAGTACTTC
CASRKQGSYEQYF
>NA|NA|TRBV7-8|TRBJ1-1
TGTGCCAGCAGCGCAGGGTTTTCGGGCACTGAAGCTTTCTTT
CASSAGFSGTEAFF
>NA|TRBD1|TRBV5-1|TRBJ2-4
TGCGCCAGCGGGACAGGGAGAAGTGCCAAAAACATTCAGTACTTC
CASGTGRSAKNIQYF